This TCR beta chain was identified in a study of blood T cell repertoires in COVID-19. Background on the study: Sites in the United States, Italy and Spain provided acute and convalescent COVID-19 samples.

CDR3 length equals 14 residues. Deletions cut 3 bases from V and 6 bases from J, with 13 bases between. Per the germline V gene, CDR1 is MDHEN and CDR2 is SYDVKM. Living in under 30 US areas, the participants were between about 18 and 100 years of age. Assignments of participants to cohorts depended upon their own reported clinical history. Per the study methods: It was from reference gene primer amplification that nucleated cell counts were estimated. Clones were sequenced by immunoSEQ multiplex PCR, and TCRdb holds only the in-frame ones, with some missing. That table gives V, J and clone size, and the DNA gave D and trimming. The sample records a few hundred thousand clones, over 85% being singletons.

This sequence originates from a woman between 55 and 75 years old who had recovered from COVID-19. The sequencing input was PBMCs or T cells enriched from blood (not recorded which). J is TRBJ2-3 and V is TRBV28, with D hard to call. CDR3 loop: CASSFGRVTDTQYF. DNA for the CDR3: TGTGCCAGCAGTTTCGGTCGTGTAACCGATACGCAGTATTTT.